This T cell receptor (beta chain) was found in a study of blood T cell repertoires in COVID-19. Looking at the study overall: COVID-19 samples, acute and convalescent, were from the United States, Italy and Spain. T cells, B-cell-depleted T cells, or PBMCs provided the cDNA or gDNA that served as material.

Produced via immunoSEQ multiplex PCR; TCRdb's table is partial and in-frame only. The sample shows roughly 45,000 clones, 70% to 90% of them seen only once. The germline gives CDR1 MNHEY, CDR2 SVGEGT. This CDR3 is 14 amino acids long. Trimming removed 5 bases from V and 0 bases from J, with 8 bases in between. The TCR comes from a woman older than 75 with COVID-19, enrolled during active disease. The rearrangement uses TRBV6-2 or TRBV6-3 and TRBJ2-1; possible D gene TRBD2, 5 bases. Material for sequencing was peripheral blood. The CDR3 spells CASSKGLSYNEQFF. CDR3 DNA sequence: TGTGCCAGCAGTAAAGGACTCTCCTACAATGAGCAGTTCTTC.